This entry lists 5 T cell receptor beta chains sequenced from one sample in a study of tumor and adjacent non-tumor tissue in lung cancer. Three rounds of nested PCR, following a modified ARM-PCR protocol, produced the TCRbeta library. TCRdb re-called the multiplex PCR reads with MiXCR, one entry per CDR3 protein. In the table there are approximately 130,000 distinct CDR3 sequences, around three fifths of which are singletons. The template was RNA from unsorted bulk tissue. The sequenced sample was lung tumor tissue. The receptors come from a man aged 25-45 years with non-small cell lung cancer.

Concerning this clonotype itself: The junction and the germline gene differ at one end; a read error may be behind it. This rearrangement joins TRBV7-3 to TRBJ1-5, with D unresolved. The germline V gene has CDR1 SGHTA and CDR2 FQGTGA. The CDR3 has 14 residues. The DNA of the CDR3 is TGTGACAGCAGCCCGGGAGGGTGCAATCAGCCCCAGCACTTT. It yields the protein CDSSPGGCNQPQHF. Based on the CDR3 plus reference TRBV7-3 and TRBJ1-5, the full variable domain is GAGVSQTPSNKVTEKGKYVELRCDPISGHTALYWYRQSLGQGPEFLIYFQGTGAADDSGLPNDRFFAVRPEGSVSTLKIQRTERGDSAVYLCDSSPGGCNQPQHFGDGTRLSIL.

Worth noting for this clonotype: At one boundary the junction diverges from the germline segment, which might be a read error. The chain employs TRBV29-1 and TRBJ1-1, with D possibly matching TRBD1 (6 bases). The CDR3 length is 15 residues. CDR1 is SQVTM, CDR2 ANQGSEA, per germline. The CDR3 DNA reads TGCAGCGTTGTGTTTGGGTTAGGGGGATCTGATGAAGCTTACTTT. As protein: CSVVFGLGGSDEAYF.

This clonotype was counted only a few times. This rearrangement joins TRBV12-3 or TRBV12-4 to TRBJ1-1; 10 nucleotides align to TRBD1. The V segment lost 6 bases and the J segment 3 bases; nucleotides outside the gene matches: 4. This CDR3 is 14 amino acids long. CDR3 sequence (DNA): TGTGCCAGCAGGGGGGACAGGGGTTACACTGAAGCTTTCTTT. Residues: CASRGDRGYTEAFF.

V is TRBV5-1 and J is TRBJ1-1; D is perhaps TRBD1 (5 bases). This CDR3 is built from 13 residues. The germline gives CDR1 SGHRS, CDR2 YFSETQ. Trimming left V 5 bases short and J 4 bases short, with 12 bases between. CDR3 DNA: TGCGCCAGCAGTATGGTTGGGGGCACTGAAGCTTTCTTT. This gives the protein CASSMVGGTEAFF.

On this clonotype itself: Mismatch with germline at one junction end may stem from a read error. The chain uses TRBV6-5 and TRBJ2-5, with unresolved D. CDR1 MNHEY and CDR2 SVGAGI come from the germline V gene. CDR3 length: 14 residues. This CDR3 is CDSSPDGVHETQYF. In DNA, the CDR3 is TGTGACAGCAGTCCCGACGGAGTACATGAGACCCAGTACTTC.